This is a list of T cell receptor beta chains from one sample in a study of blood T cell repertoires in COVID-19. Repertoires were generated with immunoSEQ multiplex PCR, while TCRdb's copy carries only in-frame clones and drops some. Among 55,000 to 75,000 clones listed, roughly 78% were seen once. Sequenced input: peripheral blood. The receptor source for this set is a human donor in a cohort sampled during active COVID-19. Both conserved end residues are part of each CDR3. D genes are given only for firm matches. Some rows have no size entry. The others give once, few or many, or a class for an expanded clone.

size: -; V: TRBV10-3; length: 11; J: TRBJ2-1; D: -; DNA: TGTGCCATCAGTGCAGGGAATGAGCAGTTCTTC; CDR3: CAISAGNEQFF
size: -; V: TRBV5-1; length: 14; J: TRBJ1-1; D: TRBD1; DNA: TGCGCCAGCAGCTCGGGACAGGGGGACACTGAAGCTTTCTTT; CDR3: CASSSGQGDTEAFF
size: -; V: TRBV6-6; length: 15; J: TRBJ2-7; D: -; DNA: TGTGCCAGCAGTATGGGTTTCAGAACAGCCTACGAGCAGTACTTC; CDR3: CASSMGFRTAYEQYF
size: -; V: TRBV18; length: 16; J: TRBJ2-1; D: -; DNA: TGTGCCAGCTCACCACCATTCAGCGGGTCCTACAATGAGCAGTTCTTC; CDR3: CASSPPFSGSYNEQFF
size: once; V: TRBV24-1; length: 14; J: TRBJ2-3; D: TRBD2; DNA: TGTGCCACCGGGGAGCGGGGTCGGACAGATACGCAGTATTTT; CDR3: CATGERGRTDTQYF
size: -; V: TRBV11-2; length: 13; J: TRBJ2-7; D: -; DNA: TGTGCCAGCAGCTTAATCGACGGGAGACAACAGTACTTC; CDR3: CASSLIDGRQQYF
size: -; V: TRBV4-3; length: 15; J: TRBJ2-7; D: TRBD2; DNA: TGCGCCAGCAGTCGAACAACTAGCGGGATCAACGAGCAGTACTTC; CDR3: CASSRTTSGINEQYF
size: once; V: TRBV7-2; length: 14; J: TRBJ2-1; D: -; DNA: TGTGCCAGCAGCTCTCGTCGGGTATGGAATGAGCAGTTCTTC; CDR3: CASSSRRVWNEQFF
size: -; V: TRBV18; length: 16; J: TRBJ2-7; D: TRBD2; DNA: TGTGCCAGCTCAGACAAGCTAGCGGGAGTGGGTTACGAGCAGTACTTC; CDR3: CASSDKLAGVGYEQYF
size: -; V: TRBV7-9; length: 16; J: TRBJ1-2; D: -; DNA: TGTGCCAGCAGCCTACAAACCACAGGTCAGAGTAGTGGCTACACCTTC; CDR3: CASSLQTTGQSSGYTF
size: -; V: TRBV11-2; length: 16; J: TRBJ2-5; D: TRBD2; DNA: TGTGCCAGCAGCGAAGGGACTAGCGGGCTCGGTGAGACCCAGTACTTC; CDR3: CASSEGTSGLGETQYF
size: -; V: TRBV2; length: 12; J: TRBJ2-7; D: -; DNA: TGTGCCAGCACCGAGTCGGGCTACGAGCAGTACTTC; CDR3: CASTESGYEQYF
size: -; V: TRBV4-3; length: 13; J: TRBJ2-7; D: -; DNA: TGCGCCAGCAGCCAGGCCCCGAGGCGCGAGCAGTACTTC; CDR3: CASSQAPRREQYF
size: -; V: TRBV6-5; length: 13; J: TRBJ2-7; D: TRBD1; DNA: TGTGCCAGCACCACAGGGGGCGCCTACGAGCAGTACTTC; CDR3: CASTTGGAYEQYF
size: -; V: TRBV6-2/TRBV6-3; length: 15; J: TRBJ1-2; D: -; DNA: TGTGCCAGCAGTTCACCGGGACAAGCTAACTATGGCTACACCTTC; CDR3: CASSSPGQANYGYTF
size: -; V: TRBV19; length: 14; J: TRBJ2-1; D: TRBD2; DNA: TGTGCCAGTTTTAGCGGGAGGGCCAACAATGAGCAGTTCTTC; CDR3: CASFSGRANNEQFF
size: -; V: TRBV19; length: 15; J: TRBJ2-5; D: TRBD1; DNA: TGTGCCAGTAGCATACCGGGACAGGGGGCCGAGACCCAGTACTTC; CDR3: CASSIPGQGAETQYF
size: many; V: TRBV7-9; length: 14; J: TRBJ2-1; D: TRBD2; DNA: TGTGCCAGCAGCATAGCGGGAGGGGACAATGAGCAGTTCTTC; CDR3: CASSIAGGDNEQFF
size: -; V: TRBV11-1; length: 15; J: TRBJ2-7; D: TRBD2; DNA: TGTGCCAGCAGCTTGGGTTCGGGAGGGCCGGGTGAGCAGTACTTC; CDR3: CASSLGSGGPGEQYF
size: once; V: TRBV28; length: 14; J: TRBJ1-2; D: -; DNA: TGTGCCAGCAGTTTGTCCCCCTCTAACTATGGCTACACCTTC; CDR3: CASSLSPSNYGYTF
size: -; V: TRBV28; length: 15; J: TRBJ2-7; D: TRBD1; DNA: TGTGCCAGCAGTTTAGGAACAGGGGGCGTTCTCGAGCAGTACTTC; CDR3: CASSLGTGGVLEQYF
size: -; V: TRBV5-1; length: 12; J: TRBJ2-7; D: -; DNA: TGCGCCAGCAGCTTGACTGGAGACGAGCAGTACTTC; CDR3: CASSLTGDEQYF
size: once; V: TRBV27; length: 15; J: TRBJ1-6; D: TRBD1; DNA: TGTGCCAGCAGCCCCACGGGACAGAAAAATTCACCCCTCCACTTT; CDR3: CASSPTGQKNSPLHF
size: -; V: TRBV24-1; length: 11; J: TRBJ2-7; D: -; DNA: TGTGCCACCAGTGATTCATACGAGCAGTACTTC; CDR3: CATSDSYEQYF